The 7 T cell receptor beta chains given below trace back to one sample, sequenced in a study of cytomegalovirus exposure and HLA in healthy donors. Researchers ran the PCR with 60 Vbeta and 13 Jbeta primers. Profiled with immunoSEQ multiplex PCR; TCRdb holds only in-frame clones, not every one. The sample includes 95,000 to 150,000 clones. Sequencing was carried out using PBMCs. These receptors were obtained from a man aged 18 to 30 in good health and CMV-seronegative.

The CDR3 sequence is CASLGQLADNEQFF. The DNA for the CDR3 is TGTGCCAGCCTCGGCCAACTAGCGGACAATGAGCAGTTCTTC. This rearrangement joins TRBV28 to TRBJ2-1, with 8 bases that match TRBD2. This CDR3 contains 14 residues. After removal of 8 bases from V and 5 bases from J, the junction contained 8 bases not matched to a gene. CDR1 is MDHEN and CDR2 is SYDVKM in the germline V gene.

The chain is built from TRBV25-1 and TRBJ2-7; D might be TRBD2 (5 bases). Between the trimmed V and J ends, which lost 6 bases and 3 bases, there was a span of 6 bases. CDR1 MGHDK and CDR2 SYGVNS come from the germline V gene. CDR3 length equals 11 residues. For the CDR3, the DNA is TGTGCCAGCAGGACTAACTACGAGCAGTACTTC. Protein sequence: CASRTNYEQYF.

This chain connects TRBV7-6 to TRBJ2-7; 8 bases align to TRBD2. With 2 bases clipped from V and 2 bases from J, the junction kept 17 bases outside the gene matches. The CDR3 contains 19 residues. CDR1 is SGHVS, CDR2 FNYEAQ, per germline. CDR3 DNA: TGTGCCAGCAGCTTAAGCGGGGGCGGATCCGGGACGGGAACCTACGAGCAGTACTTC. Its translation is CASSLSGGGSGTGTYEQYF.

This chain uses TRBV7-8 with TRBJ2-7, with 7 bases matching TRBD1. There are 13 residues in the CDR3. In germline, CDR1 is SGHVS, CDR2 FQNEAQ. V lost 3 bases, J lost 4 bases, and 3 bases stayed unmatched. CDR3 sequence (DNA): TGTGCCAGCAGCTTGGGACAGCTATACGAGCAGTACTTC. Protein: CASSLGQLYEQYF.

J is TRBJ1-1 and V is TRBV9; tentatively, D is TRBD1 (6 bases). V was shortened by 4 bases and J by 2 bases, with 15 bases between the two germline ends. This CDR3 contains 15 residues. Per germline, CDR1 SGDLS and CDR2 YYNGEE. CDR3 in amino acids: CASSPRGSTNTEAFF. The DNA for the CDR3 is TGTGCCAGCAGCCCTAGGGGGAGTACAAACACTGAAGCTTTCTTT.

The CDR3 region is CASSRDPFSNTEAFF. In DNA, the CDR3 is TGTGCCAGCTCCCGCGATCCCTTCTCGAACACTGAAGCTTTCTTT. The gene calls are TRBV18 and TRBJ1-1; D gene unclear. V was clipped by 6 bases and J by 1 base, with 15 bases between them. CDR3 size: 15 residues. Germline values: CDR1 KGHSH, CDR2 LQKENI.

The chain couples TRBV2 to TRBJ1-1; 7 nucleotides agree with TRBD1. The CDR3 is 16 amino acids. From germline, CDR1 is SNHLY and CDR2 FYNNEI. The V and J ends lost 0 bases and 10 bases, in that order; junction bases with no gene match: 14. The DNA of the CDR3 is TGTGCCAGCAGTGAAGCTCGACAGGGTAAGGAGATAGGAGCTTTCTTT. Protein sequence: CASSEARQGKEIGAFF. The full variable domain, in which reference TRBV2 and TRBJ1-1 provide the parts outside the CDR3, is EPEVTQTPSHQVTQMGQEVILRCVPISNHLYFYWYRQILGQKVEFLVSFYNNEISEKSEIFDDQFSVERPDGSNFTLKIRSTKLEDSAMYFCASSEARQGKEIGAFFGQGTRLTVV.